This TCR beta chain was documented in a study of blood T cell repertoires in COVID-19. For the study at large: Samples taken during acute and convalescent COVID-19 were collected in the United States, Italy and Spain. T cells, B-cell-depleted T cells, or PBMCs provided the cDNA or gDNA that served as material.

V lost 3 bases to trimming and J lost 7 bases, with 11 bases between them. The germline V gene encodes CDR1 SGDLS and CDR2 YYNGEE. The CDR3 consists of 14 residues. Per the authors' pipeline: Amplified reference gene primers provided the basis for estimating nucleated cell counts. This table comes from immunoSEQ multiplex PCR, and its TCRdb copy is limited to in-frame clones, with some not included. V and J calls plus clone size are reproduced from that table; the DNA served to infer D and trimming. The profile shows tens of thousands of clones, approximately 71% of them singletons. V gene TRBV9 combines with J gene TRBJ1-6, with D possibly matching TRBD1 (6 bases). The sequenced material came from peripheral blood. The source of this sequence is a woman between 45 and 60 years old with acute or convalescent COVID-19. The CDR3: CASSATGPNSPLHF. Here the CDR3 DNA reads TGTGCCAGCAGCGCGACAGGTCCGAATTCACCCCTCCACTTT.